The T cell receptor (beta chain) under discussion was sequenced for a study of T-cell memory formation after mild COVID-19. TCRdb re-called the 5' RACE reads through MiXCR, storing one row per CDR3 protein. The sample has some 250,000 distinct CDR3 sequences; about a sixth are singletons. Sequenced sample: PBMCs or a T cell subset sorted from them (not recorded which). This clonotype was sampled from a man aged 18 to 30 who had mild COVID-19 (a few samples of this study predate the infection). Cell type and time point are not known.

CDR3 amino acids: CASRRWVRETQYF. CDR3 nucleotides: TGTGCCAGCCGCCGGTGGGTAAGAGAGACCCAGTACTTC. The chain carries TRBV6-5 and TRBJ2-5; D is uncertain. Germline V lookup: CDR1 MNHEY, CDR2 SVGAGI. The CDR3 is made up of 13 amino acids. V gave up 8 bases and J gave up 4 bases, with 14 bases separating them.